Listed below are T cell receptor beta chains from one sample, sequenced in a study of CD8 T cells in ankylosing spondylitis. From the 5' RACE reads, TCRdb called clonotypes with MiXCR, one entry per CDR3 protein. In the table there are some 37,000 distinct CDR3 sequences, roughly an eighth of which are singletons. Sequenced material: synovial fluid, either unsorted or a sorted T cell fraction (not recorded which). These TCRs come from a male donor with ankylosing spondylitis. Each CDR3 is given without its conserved first and last residue. Each record gives: CDR3 length, V gene, J gene, clone size, CDR3 protein. Clone size is given for some rows only: seen once, a few or many times, or a class if the clone is expanded.

>10|TRBV12-3/TRBV12-4|TRBJ2-2|-
ASTQGGLELF
>12|TRBV20-1|TRBJ1-2|few
SAATGVSNYGYT
>12|TRBV20-1|TRBJ2-7|many
SARDTGSGGEQY
>11|TRBV14|TRBJ1-1|-
ASSPFHNTEAF
>12|TRBV6-1|TRBJ2-1|few
ATKGPSSYNEQF
>13|TRBV20-1|TRBJ1-2|-
SAREGGRIVYGYT
>13|TRBV6-2/TRBV6-3|TRBJ2-1|many
ASSYRLAGGNEQF
>13|TRBV7-6|TRBJ1-2|-
ASSPTGQINYGYT
>13|TRBV7-8|TRBJ1-5|-
ASSVDRGLIQPQH
>11|TRBV7-9|TRBJ2-1|few
ASSGDLVHEQF
>13|TRBV28|TRBJ2-3|many
ASSFLQGESDTQY